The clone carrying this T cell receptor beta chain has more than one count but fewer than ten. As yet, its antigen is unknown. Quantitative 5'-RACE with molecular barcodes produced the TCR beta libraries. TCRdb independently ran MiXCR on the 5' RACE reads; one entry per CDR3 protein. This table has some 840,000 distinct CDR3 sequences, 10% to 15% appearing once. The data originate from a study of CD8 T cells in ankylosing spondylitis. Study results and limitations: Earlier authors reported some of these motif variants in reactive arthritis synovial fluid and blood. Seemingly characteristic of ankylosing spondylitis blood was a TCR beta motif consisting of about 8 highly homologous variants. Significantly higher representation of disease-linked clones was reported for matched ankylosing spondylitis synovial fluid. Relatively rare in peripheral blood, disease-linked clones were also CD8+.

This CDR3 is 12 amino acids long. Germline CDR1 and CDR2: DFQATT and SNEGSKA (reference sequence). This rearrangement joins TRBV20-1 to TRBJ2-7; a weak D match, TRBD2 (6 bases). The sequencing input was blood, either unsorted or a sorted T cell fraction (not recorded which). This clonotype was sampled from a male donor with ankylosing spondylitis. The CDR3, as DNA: TGCAGCCTTAGCGGTATGGCCTACGAGCAGTACTTC. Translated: CSLSGMAYEQYF.